This entry lists 15 T cell receptor beta chains sequenced from one sample in a study of blood T cell repertoires in COVID-19. Assay used: immunoSEQ multiplex PCR; TCRdb lists only in-frame clones, some missing. The sample records 120,000 to 150,000 clones, more than 80% being singletons. The sample was peripheral blood. Receptors were obtained from an elderly woman in a cohort sampled during active or convalescent COVID-19.

The chain joins TRBV5-1 to TRBJ1-1, with 9 nucleotides matching TRBD1. V lost 1 base, J lost 5 bases, and 6 bases stayed unmatched. The CDR3 spans 15 residues. Germline V gene data show CDR1 as SGHRS and CDR2 as YFSETQ. The CDR3 coding sequence is TGCGCCAGCAGCTTGTGGAGGACAGGGGAGACTGAAGCTTTCTTT. Translated: CASSLWRTGETEAFF.

The chain has TRBV20-1 and TRBJ1-1; 7 positions match TRBD1. Germline lookup yields CDR1 DFQATT and CDR2 SNEGSKA (reference sequence). J lost 5 bases, V lost 7 bases, and 4 bases had no gene match. There are 11 residues in the CDR3. CDR3 in amino acids: CSVSTGTEAFF. Written as DNA, the CDR3 is TGCAGTGTCTCGACAGGGACTGAAGCTTTCTTT.

The chain recombines TRBV7-9 with TRBJ1-5; possibly TRBD1 for D (6 bases). V dropped 5 bases and J dropped 0 bases, with 11 bases sitting between them. CDR1 and CDR2 from the germline V gene are SEHNR and FQNEAQ (reference sequence). The CDR3 spans 15 residues. The CDR3 protein is CASSKQGSSNQPQHF. The CDR3 DNA sequence: TGTGCCAGCAGCAAACAGGGTAGTAGCAATCAGCCCCAGCATTTT.

V usage is TRBV6-4 and J usage is TRBJ2-1; TRBD2 might be the D (7 bases). The ends were cut back, 2 bases at V and 5 bases at J, with 16 bases in the middle. The CDR3 runs to 16 residues. Germline CDR1 MRHNA, CDR2 SNTAGT. For the CDR3, the DNA is TGTGCCAGCAGTGACGACGGGGGGCCTCTAAACAATGAGCAGTTCTTC. This codes for CASSDDGGPLNNEQFF.

This sequence joins TRBV5-1 and TRBJ2-5; tentatively, D is TRBD1 (6 bases). The CDR3 has 14 residues. Germline values: CDR1 SGHRS, CDR2 YFSETQ. Deletions cut 7 bases from V and 1 base from J, with 14 bases between. The CDR3 DNA is TGCGCCAGCTATAGGGGGTCTACCCAAGAGACCCAGTACTTC. It yields the protein CASYRGSTQETQYF.

The rearrangement links TRBV28 to TRBJ2-3; D may be TRBD2 (5 bases). There are 14 residues in the CDR3. V lost 5 bases, J lost 1 base, and 10 bases lay in between. Germline-derived CDR1 and CDR2 are MDHEN and SYDVKM. The CDR3 region has the DNA TGTGCCAGCAGTCTGCTAGCCGGCACAGATACGCAGTATTTT. Protein: CASSLLAGTDTQYF.

The chain uses TRBV5-1 and TRBJ2-3, with 9 bases matching TRBD1. The germline V gene encodes CDR1 SGHRS and CDR2 YFSETQ. The CDR3 contains 20 residues. J was trimmed by 1 base and V by 5 bases; bases with no gene match: 20. In nucleotides, the CDR3 is TGCGCCAGCAGAGAGGTGCCGGGACAGGGTAATATAGGGCGCACAGATACGCAGTATTTT. This sequence encodes CASREVPGQGNIGRTDTQYF.

This clone turned up a few times. The rearrangement links TRBV28 to TRBJ1-5; 10 bases align to TRBD1. The CDR3 runs to 15 residues. Germline V CDR1 and CDR2: MDHEN, SYDVKM. With V trimmed by 6 bases and J by 4 bases, 6 bases remained unmatched. The CDR3 DNA follows: TGTGCCAGCAGATTCCGGGACAGGGGAAATCAGCCCCAGCATTTT. It yields the protein CASRFRDRGNQPQHF.

This clone was counted once. V is TRBV5-8 and J is TRBJ1-1; 7 bases agree with TRBD1. V trimming: 4 bases; J trimming: 0 bases; junction bases outside the gene matches: 6. The CDR3 consists of 15 residues. The germline gives CDR1 SGHTS, CDR2 YDEGEE. In DNA, the CDR3 is TGTGCCAGCAGCCCGGGACAGCAGATGAACACTGAAGCTTTCTTT. This codes for CASSPGQQMNTEAFF.

This chain joins TRBV10-2 and TRBJ1-4; D is possibly TRBD1 (6 bases). The CDR3 is 12 residues long. The V end lost 5 bases, the J end lost 8 bases, and 9 bases lay between the germline ends. CDR1 WSHSY and CDR2 SAAADI come from the germline V gene. CDR3 DNA: TGCGCCAGCAGTCCTCAGGGGGAAAAACTGTTTTTT. Protein sequence: CASSPQGEKLFF.

Turning to this clone: The CDR3 end shows no conserved phenylalanine or tryptophan, and so a read error is likely. The limits of the CDR3 on the DNA are not certain, so only TCRdb's listed CDR3 is given. The chain joins TRBV4-1 to TRBJ2-7; no DNA check was done on the table's D call, TRBD2. Termini included, the CDR3 measures 10 amino acids. Germline values: CDR1 MGHRA, CDR2 YSYEKL. This chain's CDR3 is CASSQDFGVL.

The CDR3 reads CASSLPGNYGYTF. CDR3 coding DNA: TGTGCCAGCAGCTTACCGGGTAACTATGGCTACACCTTC. J is TRBJ1-2 and V is TRBV11-2; D unclear. The CDR3 spans 13 residues. V lost 2 bases and J lost 1, with 5 bases in between. Germline assignment: CDR1 SGHAT and CDR2 FQNNGV.

The gene calls are TRBV28 and TRBJ1-3, with 10 bases fitting TRBD1. Looked up from germline, CDR1 is MDHEN and CDR2 is SYDVKM. This CDR3 has 16 amino acids. The V gene end was trimmed by 5 bases and the J gene end by 11 bases; junction bases not matched to a gene: 15. CDR3 protein: CASSRQGQGLRWAIYF. CDR3 nucleotide sequence: TGTGCCAGCAGTCGACAGGGACAGGGGTTACGGTGGGCCATATATTTT.

This clone showed up just once. CDR3 amino acids: CASSQERGNYGYTF. CDR3 nucleotide sequence: TGTGCCAGCAGCCAAGAACGGGGGAACTATGGCTACACCTTC. The rearrangement uses TRBV4-2 and TRBJ1-2, with D possibly matching TRBD1 (5 bases). Trimming pared 0 bases from V and 2 bases from J, leaving 7 bases between. The CDR3 covers 14 residues. Germline assignment: CDR1 LGHNA and CDR2 YNFKEQ.

J is TRBJ2-7 and V is TRBV29-1; tentative D call: TRBD2 (6 bases). Germline V CDR1 and CDR2: SQVTM, ANQGSEA. The germline V and J ends were trimmed by 4 bases and 4 bases, with 8 bases remaining between them. This CDR3 region has 11 residues. The CDR3 DNA sequence: TGCAGCGTTGTCGGGGGTTACGAGCAGTACTTC. Amino acids: CSVVGGYEQYF.